The entry below gives a single TCR beta chain sequence along with its context. The target antigen is unknown. The sample belongs to a study of CD8+ T cells in alopecia areata. In the study overall: The authors scored treated patients' severity by affected scalp percentage. Whole-study findings and limits: Significant decreases in scalp clonality and expanded CD8+ clones followed tofacitinib treatment. Especially in alopecia totalis/universalis, lesional scalp showed greater clonality than normal scalp did.

Treatment noted: oral pan-JAK inhibitor, 5-10 mg twice daily. RNA extraction and reverse transcription yielded cDNA as sequencing template. The table came from immunoSEQ multiplex PCR; TCRdb's copy has only in-frame clones and leaves some out. This sample has more than 200,000 clones; approximately 72% occur once, and the top ten carry roughly 1.2%. The input for sequencing was CD4+ T cells sorted from blood, taken at week 44, from a patient treated with tofacitinib. This sequence originates from a human donor with alopecia areata.

For the CDR3, the DNA is TGTGCCAGCAGCTACCAGGGGTCTGGGGCCAACGTCCTGACTTTC. The encoded protein is CASSYQGSGANVLTF. The rearrangement joins TRBV27 to TRBJ2-6; possible D gene TRBD1, 6 bases. CDR1 and CDR2 (germline): MNHEY, SMNVEV (reference sequence). With 6 bases removed from V and 1 base from J, the gap between germline ends came to 10 bases. CDR3 length equals 15 residues.